This TCR beta chain appears in the sequencing data of a study of shared clonotypes between healthy human individuals. As for the study in general: Participating donors consisted of two women and a few men aged 18 to 49.

Findings and limits, study-wide: Rarefaction demonstrated incomplete sorted-subset sequencing despite large depth. Sharing of clonotypes among donors was expected to vary with sequencing depth.

Here immunoSEQ multiplex PCR was the method, and the copy in TCRdb shows in-frame clones only, minus some. There are about 2 million clones in the sample; around 96% occur only once, and approximately 1.2% lies in the top ten. V dropped 6 bases and J dropped 1 base, with 13 bases sitting between them. The germline V gene encodes CDR1 MNHNS and CDR2 SASEGT. The CDR3 has 15 residues. CD45RO-negative, CCR7-selected cells formed the naive CD8 fraction, which excluded terminally differentiated effector memory CD45RA+ cells. Comments on this clone: As yet, its antigen is unknown.

This TCR came from a man aged 18-30 years in good health. The chain recombines TRBV6-1 with TRBJ1-3; D call uncertain. What was sequenced was naive CD8+ T cells sorted from blood. CDR3 sequence: CASSLITGSGNTIYF. The CDR3 region has the DNA TGTGCCAGCAGCCTGATAACCGGGTCTGGAAACACCATATATTTT.